The clone carrying this T cell receptor (beta chain) has only one observation. Its antigen is still unknown. The germline V gene encodes CDR1 SGDLS and CDR2 YYNGEE. The CDR3 contains 16 residues. V gave up 0 bases and J gave up 8 bases; unmatched junction bases: 4. Sequenced by immunoSEQ multiplex PCR; TCRdb stores in-frame clones only, minus some. The table shows just over 85,000 clones, with just under 95% occurring only once. The data were obtained in a study of graft-versus-host responses after intestinal transplantation. In the study overall: Induction with anti-thymocyte globulin, then tacrolimus and steroids for about 3 years, was given to all recipients.

Broader study findings: The marrow of recipients harbored GvH clones, and ileum or blood showed some of them first.

The chain uses TRBV9 and TRBJ2-1; TRBD2 matches 14 bases. The source of this sequence is a human donor who was the organ donor for an intestinal transplant. The specimen comprised unstimulated CD8+ T cells sorted from spleen or lymph node cells, sampled before transplant. The CDR3 is CASSVAGLAGGHEQFF. DNA of the CDR3: TGTGCCAGCAGCGTAGCCGGACTAGCGGGGGGTCATGAGCAGTTCTTC.